Below, one T cell receptor (beta chain) is given with its context. The antigen remains unidentified. This sample is part of a study of identical twins. Study-wide points: Models underestimated how often monozygotic twins shared out-of-frame TCR alpha. A lower insertion count was a feature of abundant cord blood beta clonotypes, with no such feature in memory repertoires. Its conclusions, products of cross-sectional statistical analysis, did not come from following the same donors.

One entry per CDR3 protein, called by TCRdb with MiXCR from the 5' RACE reads. This table has around 670,000 distinct CDR3 sequences, 5.5% to 6.5% appearing once. The germline V gene has CDR1 DFQATT and CDR2 SNEGSKA (reference sequence). This CDR3 is built from 15 residues. The ends were cut back, 0 bases at V and 9 bases at J, with 18 bases in the middle. The chain combines TRBV20-1 with TRBJ1-5, with TRBD1 as a possible D gene (6 bases). This sequence was found in a man aged 18 to 30 in good health. The sequenced sample was naive T cells sorted from blood. The CDR3 nucleotides are TGCAGTGCTAGAGATCCTGGGGGCCGCGGTGGGCCCCAGCATTTT. Protein product: CSARDPGGRGGPQHF.